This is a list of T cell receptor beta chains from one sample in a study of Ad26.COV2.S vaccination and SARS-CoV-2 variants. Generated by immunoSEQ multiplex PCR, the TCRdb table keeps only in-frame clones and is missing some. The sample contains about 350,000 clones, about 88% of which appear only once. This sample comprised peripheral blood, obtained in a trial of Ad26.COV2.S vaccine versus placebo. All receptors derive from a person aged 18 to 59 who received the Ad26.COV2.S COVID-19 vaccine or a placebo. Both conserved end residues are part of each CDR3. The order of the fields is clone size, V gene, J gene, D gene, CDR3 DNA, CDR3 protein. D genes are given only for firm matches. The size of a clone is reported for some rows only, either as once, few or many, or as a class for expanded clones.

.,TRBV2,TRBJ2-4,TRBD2,TGTGCCAGCATCACCGGGACTAGCGGGGGTCTAGCCAAAAACATTCAGTACTTC,CASITGTSGGLAKNIQYF
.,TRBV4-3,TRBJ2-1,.,TGCGCCAGCAGCCAAGATATAGTGGGGGTTACCTACAATGAGCAGTTCTTC,CASSQDIVGVTYNEQFF
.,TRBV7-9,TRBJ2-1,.,TGTGCCAGCAGCTTAGGGCAGGCTCTCAATGAGCAGTTCTTC,CASSLGQALNEQFF
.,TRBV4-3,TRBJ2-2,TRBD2,TGCGCCAGCAGCGGGCTAGCGGGAGTAACCGGGGAGCTGTTTTTT,CASSGLAGVTGELFF
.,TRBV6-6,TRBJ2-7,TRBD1,TGTGCCAGCAGTCACCAAACCGGGACAGGGAAGGCCTACGAGCAGTACTTC,CASSHQTGTGKAYEQYF
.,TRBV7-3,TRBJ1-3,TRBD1,TGTGCCAGCAGCCGGACAGGGAGTTTGATCGGCTCTGGAAACACCATATATTTT,CASSRTGSLIGSGNTIYF
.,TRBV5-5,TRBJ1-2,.,TGTGCCAGCAGCTTGGTAGGGGGAGAAGGCTACACCTTC,CASSLVGGEGYTF
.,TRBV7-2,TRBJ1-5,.,TGTGCCAGCAGCTTAACCGGGGGTCGTCAGCCCCAGCATTTT,CASSLTGGRQPQHF
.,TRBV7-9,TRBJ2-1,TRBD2,TGTGCCAGCAGCTTAGTACTAGCTAGCGGGAACGGTGAGCAGTTCTTC,CASSLVLASGNGEQFF
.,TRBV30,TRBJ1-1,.,TGTGCCTGGGTCGACAGACACACTGAAGCTTTCTTT,CAWVDRHTEAFF
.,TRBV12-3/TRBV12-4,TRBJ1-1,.,TGTGCCAGCAGTTTCGTTACTGAAGCTTTCTTT,CASSFVTEAFF
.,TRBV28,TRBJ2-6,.,TGTGCCAGCAGCTCCCTAGGAGGGACAGCTCACTCTGGGGCCAACGTCCTGACTTTC,CASSSLGGTAHSGANVLTF
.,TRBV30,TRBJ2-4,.,TGTGCCTGGAGTGTACACAGACAAAACATTCAGTACTTC,CAWSVHRQNIQYF
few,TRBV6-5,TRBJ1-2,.,TGTGCCAGCCACGGGGTGGATGGCTACACCTTC,CASHGVDGYTF
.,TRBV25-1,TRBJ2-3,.,TGTGCCAGCATCCCCCCCGGAGGGGATACGCAGTATTTT,CASIPPGGDTQYF
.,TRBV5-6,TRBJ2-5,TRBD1,TGTGCCAGCAGCGGAAAACAGGGGGCAGGAGAGACCCAGTACTTC,CASSGKQGAGETQYF
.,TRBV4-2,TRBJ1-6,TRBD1,TGTGCCAGCAGCCAAGAGGAGACAGGGACGGCCTATAATTCACCCCTCCACTTT,CASSQEETGTAYNSPLHF
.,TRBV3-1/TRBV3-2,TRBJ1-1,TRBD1,TGTGCCAGCAGCCCCCGGACAGGGAACACTGAAGCTTTCTTT,CASSPRTGNTEAFF
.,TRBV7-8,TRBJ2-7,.,TGTGCCAGCAGCTTGGGACAACGAGAGCAGTACTTC,CASSLGQREQYF
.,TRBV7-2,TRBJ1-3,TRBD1,TGTGCCAGCAGCTTATATATCCCCGCCGAGACAGGGGTTGGAAACACCATATATTTT,CASSLYIPAETGVGNTIYF
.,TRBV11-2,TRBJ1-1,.,TGTGCCAGCAGCTTACTGACGGTGAACACTGAAGCTTTCTTT,CASSLLTVNTEAFF
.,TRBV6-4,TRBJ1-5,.,TGTGCCAGCAGTGACCCCAACTACGTAGGGCAGAGTCAGCCCCAGCATTTT,CASSDPNYVGQSQPQHF
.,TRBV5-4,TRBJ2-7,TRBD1,TGTGCCAGCAGTCGGACAGGGGAGTCCTACGAGCAGTACTTC,CASSRTGESYEQYF
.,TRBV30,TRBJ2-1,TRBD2,TGTGCCTGCCAGGGACTAGCGGAACTCTACAATGAGCAGTTCTTC,CACQGLAELYNEQFF
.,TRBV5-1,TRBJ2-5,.,TGCGCCAGCAGCTCACAAGAGACCCAGTACTTC,CASSSQETQYF
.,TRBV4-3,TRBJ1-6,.,TGCGCCAGCAGCCAAGGGGATCAGGGTGAGGGATCACCCCTCCACTTT,CASSQGDQGEGSPLHF
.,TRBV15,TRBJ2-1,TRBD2,TGTGCCACCAGCAGAGTGTTTGCGACTAGCGATGAGCAGTTCTTC,CATSRVFATSDEQFF
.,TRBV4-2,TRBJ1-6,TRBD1,TGTGCCAGCAGCCTCCCGGGACAGATGGCGAAAGCCCTCCACTTT,CASSLPGQMAKALHF
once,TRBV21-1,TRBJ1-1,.,TGTGCCAGCAGCAAAGCGCTGTCCTTTCGGGGACTGGTGGCAGGCGAGAACACTGAAGCTTTCTTT,CASSKALSFRGLVAGENTEAFF
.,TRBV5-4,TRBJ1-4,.,TGTGCCAGCAGCGATTCCCGGGAGACAGTCAATGAAAAACTGTTTTTT,CASSDSRETVNEKLFF
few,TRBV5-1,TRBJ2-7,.,TGCGCCAGCAGCTTGGGGCAGAGCTCCTACGAGCAGTACTTC,CASSLGQSSYEQYF
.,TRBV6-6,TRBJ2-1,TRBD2,TGTGCCAGCAGTCCGGGACTAGCGGGAGAGGTCTTTATCAGCGAGCAGTTCTTC,CASSPGLAGEVFISEQFF
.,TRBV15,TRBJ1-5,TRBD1,TGTGCCACCAGCAGAGACAGGGGGCTCAATCAGCCCCAGCATTTT,CATSRDRGLNQPQHF
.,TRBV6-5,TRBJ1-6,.,TGTGCCAGCAGTTACAGGCAGGGGTCGTCACCCCTCCACTTT,CASSYRQGSSPLHF
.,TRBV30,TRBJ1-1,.,TGTGCCTGGAGTGTACTGGGGAACACTGAAGCTTTCTTT,CAWSVLGNTEAFF
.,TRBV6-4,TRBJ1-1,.,TGTGCCAGCAGTGAAAAAATAGGGAACACTGAAGCTTTCTTT,CASSEKIGNTEAFF
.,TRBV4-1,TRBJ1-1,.,TGCGCCAGCAAGGGGCAGGGGAACACTGAAGCTTTCTTT,CASKGQGNTEAFF
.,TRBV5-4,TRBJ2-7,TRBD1,TGTGCCAGCAGTCTACCCGGGACAGGGCAGTACGAGCAGTACTTC,CASSLPGTGQYEQYF
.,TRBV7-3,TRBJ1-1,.,TGTGCCAGCAGAGAGTACGGGACAGAAGCTTTCTTT,CASREYGTEAFF
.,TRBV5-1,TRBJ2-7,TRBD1,TGCGCCAGCAGCTACGGGGACAGGGGGGCCTACGAGCAGTACTTC,CASSYGDRGAYEQYF
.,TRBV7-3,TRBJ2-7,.,TGTGCCAGCAGCTTAGGTTGGGCTTACGAGCAGTACTTC,CASSLGWAYEQYF
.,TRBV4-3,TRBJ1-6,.,TGCGCCAGCAGCCAAGACACAGGAAAATCACCCCTCCACTTT,CASSQDTGKSPLHF
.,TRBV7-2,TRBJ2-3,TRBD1,TGTGCCAGCAGCCTCAGTGGACAGGGGCCTAGCACAGATACGCAGTATTTT,CASSLSGQGPSTDTQYF
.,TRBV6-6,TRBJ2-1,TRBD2,TGTGCCAGCAGTCGTACGAGTTCTGCAAGCGGGAGCTCCTACAATGAGCAGTTCTTC,CASSRTSSASGSSYNEQFF
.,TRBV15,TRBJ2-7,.,TGTGCCACCAGCAGAGATAGGGGCAGGGCCTACGAGCAGTACTTC,CATSRDRGRAYEQYF
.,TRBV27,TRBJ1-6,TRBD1,TGTGCCAGCGCCGGGACAGAGAATTCACCCCTCCACTTT,CASAGTENSPLHF
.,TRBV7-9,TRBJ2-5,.,TGTGCCAGCAGCATACGGGACTCGTGGGAGACCCAGTACTTC,CASSIRDSWETQYF
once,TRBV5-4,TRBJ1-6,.,TGTGCCAGCAGCCCGGACAGAAATAATTCACCCCTCCACTTT,CASSPDRNNSPLHF
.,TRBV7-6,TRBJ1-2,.,TGTGCCAGCAGCTCTACCAAGGGGGGAGCTAACTATGGCTACACCTTC,CASSSTKGGANYGYTF
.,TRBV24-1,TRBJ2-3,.,TGTGCCACCAGTGACATACGGGTTAACACAGATACGCAGTATTTT,CATSDIRVNTDTQYF
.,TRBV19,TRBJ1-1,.,TGTGCCAGTAGTATGAAGAAGGGAGGGAACACTGAAGCTTTCTTT,CASSMKKGGNTEAFF
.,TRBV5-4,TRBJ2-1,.,TGTGCCAGCAGAGCCAACAACGGTTCCTCCTACAATGAGCAGTTCTTC,CASRANNGSSYNEQFF
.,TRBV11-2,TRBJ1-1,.,TGTGCCAGCAGCTTACATGGGGTTGCGAACACTGAAGCTTTCTTT,CASSLHGVANTEAFF
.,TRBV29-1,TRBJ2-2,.,TGCAGCGTGGACCTCCAGGGCACCGGGGAGCTGTTTTTT,CSVDLQGTGELFF